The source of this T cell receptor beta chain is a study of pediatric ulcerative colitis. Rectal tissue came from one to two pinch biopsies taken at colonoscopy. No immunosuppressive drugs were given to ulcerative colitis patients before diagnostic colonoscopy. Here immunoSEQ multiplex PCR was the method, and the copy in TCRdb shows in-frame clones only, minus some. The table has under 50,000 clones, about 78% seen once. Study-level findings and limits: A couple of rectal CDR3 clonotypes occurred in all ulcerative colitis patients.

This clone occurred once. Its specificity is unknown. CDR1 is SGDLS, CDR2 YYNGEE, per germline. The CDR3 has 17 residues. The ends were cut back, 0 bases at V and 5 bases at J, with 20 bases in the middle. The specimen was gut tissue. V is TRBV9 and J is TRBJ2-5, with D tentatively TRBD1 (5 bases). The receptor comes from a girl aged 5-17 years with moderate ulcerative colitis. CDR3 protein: CASSVGPQGVASETQYF. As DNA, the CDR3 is TGTGCCAGCAGCGTAGGGCCCCAAGGGGTCGCTTCGGAGACCCAGTACTTC.